This entry features one T cell receptor (beta chain) sequence. Its antigen is still unknown. Measured with immunoSEQ multiplex PCR; TCRdb has only the in-frame clones, and not every one. The table has about 110,000 clones, about 88% seen once. Germline V gene data show CDR1 as MNHEY and CDR2 as SVGAGI. Trimming removed 6 bases from V and 7 bases from J; junction bases left unmatched: 6. CDR3 length equals 15 residues. The sample is drawn from a study of PD-1 blockade in classical Hodgkin lymphoma. Whole-study context: Administration of nivolumab to patients was at 3 mg/kg intravenously every 2 weeks. General study points: Causes of the repertoire differences remain undefined, possibly disease activity or prior therapy. Complete responders possessed baseline diversity comparable to newly diagnosed patients.

Patients all relapsed after autologous stem cell transplantation, and there was variation in brentuximab vedotin exposure. Best responses were complete response, partial response or progressive disease. V and J are TRBV6-5 and TRBJ2-1, with 13 bases matching TRBD2. This specimen consisted of peripheral blood mononuclear cells (PBMCs), obtained before the second cycle of nivolumab. This clonotype originated in a human donor with classical Hodgkin lymphoma. CDR3 DNA: TGTGCCAGCAGCCCCGGGACTAGCGGGGCGAATGAGCAGTTCTTC. Residues: CASSPGTSGANEQFF.